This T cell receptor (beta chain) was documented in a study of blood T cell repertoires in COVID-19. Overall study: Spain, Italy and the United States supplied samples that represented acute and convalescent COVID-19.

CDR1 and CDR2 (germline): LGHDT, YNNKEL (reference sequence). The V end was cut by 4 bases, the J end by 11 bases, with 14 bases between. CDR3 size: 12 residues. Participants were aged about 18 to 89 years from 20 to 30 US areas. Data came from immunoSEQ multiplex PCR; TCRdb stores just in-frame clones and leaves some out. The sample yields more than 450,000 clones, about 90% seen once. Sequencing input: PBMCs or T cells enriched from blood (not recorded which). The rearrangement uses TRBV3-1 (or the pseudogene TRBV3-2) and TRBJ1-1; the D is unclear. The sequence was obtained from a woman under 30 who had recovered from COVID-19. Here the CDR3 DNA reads TGTGCCAGCAGCCCACCGGCCAGGCCGGCTTTCTTT. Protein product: CASSPPARPAFF.